The 10 T cell receptor beta chains below come from one sample, sequenced in a study of T cells after posttransplantation cyclophosphamide. A marrow graft followed busulfan-fludarabine conditioning, with cyclophosphamide on days +3 and +4. Libraries were prepared by immunoSEQ multiplex PCR; TCRdb keeps only in-frame clonotypes and omits some of them. This table holds roughly 5,200 clones, 55% to 85% found once. Sequences were derived from PBMCs, sampled 362 days after allogeneic stem cell transplant with posttransplant cyclophosphamide. These receptors came from a male patient aged 55-69 years who received an allogeneic stem cell transplant from an unrelated donor, was CMV-positive, and had acute GVHD only. Some T cells may possibly be graft donor cells.

The rearrangement joins TRBV2 to TRBJ2-3; TRBD2 matches at 8 bases. CDR3 length equals 15 residues. V dropped 7 bases and J dropped 3; count of bases not matched to a gene: 9. From germline, CDR1 is SNHLY and CDR2 FYNNEI. CDR3 sequence reads: CASKSSGWVTDTQYF. Written as DNA, the CDR3 is TGTGCCAGCAAATCTAGCGGGTGGGTAACAGATACGCAGTATTTT.

This clone has more than one count but fewer than ten. The chain combines TRBV7-2 with TRBJ1-6; D is unclear. The V gene lost 1 base and the J gene lost 7 bases, with 8 bases spanning the gap. Per the germline V gene, CDR1 is SGHTA and CDR2 is FQGNSA. The CDR3 is 14 residues long. This CDR3 is CASSLGAGNSPLHF. CDR3 nucleotide sequence: TGTGCCAGCAGCTTAGGGGCGGGCAATTCACCCCTCCACTTT.

V gene TRBV5-8 combines with J gene TRBJ1-1; D not resolved. V was cut by 3 bases and J by 2 bases, with 14 bases left in between. The CDR3 totals 15 residues. CDR1 is SGHTS, CDR2 YDEGEE, per germline. CDR3 loop: CASSSTRRLNTEAFF. CDR3 in DNA: TGTGCCAGCAGCTCAACAAGGAGGCTAAACACTGAAGCTTTCTTT.

The V gene is TRBV7-8, the J gene TRBJ2-5, with D maybe TRBD1 (6 bases). Deletions cut 5 bases from V and 1 base from J, with 11 bases between. The germline gives CDR1 SGHVS, CDR2 FQNEAQ. The CDR3 length is 14 residues. The CDR3 DNA reads TGTGCCAGCAGCACAGGGACCGCCCAAGAGACCCAGTACTTC. Translation: CASSTGTAQETQYF.

The chain has TRBV19 and TRBJ1-5, with 7 bases aligning to TRBD1. The CDR3 is 12 amino acids. CDR1 LNHDA and CDR2 SQIVND come from the germline V gene (reference sequence). V lost 11 bases and J lost 1; bases outside the gene matches: 2. CDR3 sequence reads: CAGGQSNQPQHF. The CDR3 DNA is TGTGCCGGGGGACAGAGCAATCAGCCCCAGCATTTT.

The chain is built from TRBV5-6 and TRBJ2-5, with TRBD2 matching 13 bases. The germline gives CDR1 SGHDT, CDR2 YYEEEE. The CDR3 is 16 amino acids. V lost 1 base and J lost 7; bases outside the gene matches: 7. CDR3 region: CASSLLLAGGQGTQYF. The CDR3 DNA sequence: TGTGCCAGCAGCTTGTTACTAGCGGGAGGGCAGGGGACCCAGTACTTC. The full variable domain, with the rest looked up from reference TRBV5-6 and TRBJ2-5, is DAGVTQSPTHLIKTRGQQVTLRCSPKSGHDTVSWYQQALGQGPQFIFQYYEEEERQRGNFPDRFSGHQFPNYSSELNVNALLLGDSALYLCASSLLLAGGQGTQYFGPGTRLLVL.

This clone appeared a single time. This chain connects TRBV18 to TRBJ1-5, with 7 bases that match TRBD1. This CDR3 comprises 14 residues. With 3 bases clipped from V and 1 base from J, the junction kept 0 bases outside the gene matches. Germline V gives CDR1 KGHSH, CDR2 LQKENI. The CDR3 sequence is CASSPGQSNQPQHF. CDR3 bases: TGTGCCAGCTCACCGGGACAGAGCAATCAGCCCCAGCATTTT.

This clone has a handful of counts. V usage is TRBV25-1 and J usage is TRBJ1-4, with unresolved D. Trimming took 3 bases from V and 0 from J, leaving 8 bases between them. The CDR3 is made up of 15 amino acids. The germline CDR1 and CDR2 sequences are MGHDK and SYGVNS. The CDR3 region has the DNA TGTGCCAGCAGTGATTCCGGGGCAACTAATGAAAAACTGTTTTTT. It is translated as CASSDSGATNEKLFF.

The V gene is TRBV5-1, the J gene TRBJ2-7; TRBD2 matches 8 bases. CDR3 length: 15 residues. V shed 4 bases, J shed 2 bases, and the junction held 8 bases outside the gene matches. CDR1 is SGHRS and CDR2 is YFSETQ in the germline V gene. Written as DNA, the CDR3 is TGCGCCAGCAGCCTCATCGTTAGCGGGACCTACGAGCAGTACTTC. As protein: CASSLIVSGTYEQYF.

A word on this clone: One end of the junction varies from germline; a read error may be responsible. In the same sample, other DNA sequences code for this CDR3. The rearrangement links TRBV7-6 to TRBJ2-2; TRBD2 agrees at 13 bases. This CDR3 spans 16 amino acids. Germline V gene lookup returns CDR1 SGHVS and CDR2 FNYEAQ. The CDR3 here is CASSPGLAGNTGELFF. The CDR3, as DNA: TGTGCCAGCAGCCCGGGACTAGCGGGAAACACCGGGGAACTGTTTTTT.